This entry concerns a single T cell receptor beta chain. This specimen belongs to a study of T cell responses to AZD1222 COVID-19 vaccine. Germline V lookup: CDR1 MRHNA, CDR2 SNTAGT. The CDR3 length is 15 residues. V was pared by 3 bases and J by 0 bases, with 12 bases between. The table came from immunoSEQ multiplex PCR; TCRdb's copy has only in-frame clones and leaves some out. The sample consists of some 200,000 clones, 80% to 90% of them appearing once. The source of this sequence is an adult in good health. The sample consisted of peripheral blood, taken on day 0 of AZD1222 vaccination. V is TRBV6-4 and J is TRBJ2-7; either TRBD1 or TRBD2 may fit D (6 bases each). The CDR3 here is CASSESGGSSYEQYF. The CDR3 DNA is TGTGCCAGCAGTGAGTCCGGGGGCTCCTCCTACGAGCAGTACTTC.